These 4 T cell receptor beta chains were sequenced from one sample in a study of T cells in Graves' hyperthyroidism and ophthalmopathy. RNA transcripts yielded amplified TCR beta CDR3 regions. HTBI primers were used for first-round RT-PCR of the TCR CDR3. One entry per CDR3 protein results from TCRdb running MiXCR on the multiplex PCR reads. The table records about 350,000 distinct CDR3 sequences, 11% to 15% of them present only once. The material sequenced was blood. The receptors here all came from a woman in her 30s with Graves' hyperthyroidism.

The chain uses TRBV2 and TRBJ1-5; 7 bases agree with TRBD1. The CDR3 covers 12 residues. Germline-derived CDR1 and CDR2 are SNHLY and FYNNEI. V was pared by 10 bases and J by 7 bases, with 7 bases of the junction left unmatched. DNA of the CDR3: TGTGCCACCGGGACAGCGGGACAGCCCCAGCATTTT. Amino acids: CATGTAGQPQHF.

This clonotype was recorded a few times. The V gene is TRBV27, the J gene TRBJ2-7; 11 nucleotides agree with TRBD2. From germline, CDR1 is MNHEY and CDR2 SMNVEV (reference sequence). This CDR3 has 15 residues. J lost 4 bases, V lost 4 bases, and 6 bases had no gene match. The CDR3 spells CASSSSLAGEYEQYF. CDR3 in DNA: TGTGCCAGCAGTTCGTCACTAGCGGGAGAGTACGAGCAGTACTTC.

This clonotype was seen many times. J is TRBJ2-1 and V is TRBV20-1, with 8 bases lining up with TRBD1. Germline V lookup: CDR1 DFQATT, CDR2 SNEGSKA (reference sequence). The V and J ends lost 6 bases and 9 bases, in that order; junction bases with no gene match: 16. The CDR3 consists of 15 residues. In nucleotides, the CDR3 is TGCAGTGCCCAACCTCAACAGGGGGTGTCTGTTGAGCAGTTCTTC. Translation: CSAQPQQGVSVEQFF.

Many counts were recorded for this clonotype. This chain links TRBV28 with TRBJ1-1; D gene uncertain. The CDR3 runs to 18 residues. Germline V gene data show CDR1 as MDHEN and CDR2 as SYDVKM. V was shortened by 4 bases and J by 3 bases, with 24 bases between the two germline ends. The CDR3 reads CASSYYQDLFKADTEAFF. In nucleotides, the CDR3 is TGTGCCAGCAGTTACTACCAGGACCTCTTCAAAGCGGACACTGAAGCTTTCTTT.